This record covers a single T cell receptor (beta chain). This specimen comes from a study of T cells expressing NK-cell markers. With the 5' RACE reads reprocessed, TCRdb shows one record per CDR3 protein and no DNA. The ten most abundant clones cover around three fifths of a sample with around 14,000 distinct CDR3 sequences. CDR3 length: 15 amino acids. Germline CDR1 and CDR2: SGHTA and FQGNSA. The chain recombines TRBV7-2 with TRBJ2-4. The TCR was taken from a man aged 18-69 years in good health. Sequences were obtained from blood T cells: a sorted CD56 or NKG2C T cell subset, CD4+ or CD8+ T cells, or bulk PBMC T cells (not recorded which). CDR3 protein: CASSFGRVAKNIQYF.